This entry concerns a single T cell receptor (beta chain). It lacks a known antigen. No base quality values were provided; no much bigger clone lies one nucleotide off. Peripheral blood CD8+ and CD4+ T cells from healthy donors, Susac syndrome patients and multiple sclerosis patients were profiled using high-throughput TCR beta sequencing. The Susac syndrome patients fulfilled recently defined diagnostic criteria for definite or probable disease. CD8+ TEMRA cells were enriched by FACS, while bulk CD8+ and CD4+ T cells were purified by magnetic negative isolation. Blood was collected in EDTA tubes and processed within 24 hours, with PBMCs isolated through density gradient centrifugation. PBMCs intended for TCR sequencing were cryopreserved in liquid nitrogen and thawed later in a water bath at 37 degrees C. The sorted or isolated CD4+, CD8+ and CD8+ TEMRA cells reached a purity of at least 90%. These data belong to a study of CD8 T cells in Susac syndrome (dated by TCRdb to about 2019). Concerning the study at large: Among the sequenced Susac syndrome patients, five or six had clinically active disease and roughly 8 were in clinical remission. At blood withdrawal, Susac syndrome patients were either therapy-naive, taking corticosteroids (in some cases with IVIg as well), or taking IVIg alone. Whether CD8+ T cell activation and differentiation in Susac syndrome was antigen driven was tested using repertoire sequencing. The investigation overall reported the following: The TCR sequencing and HLA analysis was acknowledged to have included a relatively small number of individuals. No clonal expansion was detected in the CD4+ T cell repertoire of Susac syndrome patients.

RNA was extracted with the RNeasy kit and roughly 0.5 to 1 ug was reverse transcribed using random hexamers. TCR beta CDR3 regions were amplified with the immunoSEQ multiplex PCR assay covering 54 Vbeta and 13 Jbeta segments. Bias from PCR amplification was corrected by using a synthetic template baseline for primer optimization and for computational correction. Per the authors' processing: Reads were annotated to V, D and J genes per IMGT and analyzed with immunoSEQ Analyzer, keeping only productive sequences. To calculate clonality, Shannon entropy was normalized by log2 of the number of productive unique sequences and then subtracted from one. For each patient and control, public and private clones were evaluated within the 100 most prevalent clones. Clones were defined as Susac-specific when absent from the healthy and MS cohorts, from roughly 1,100 published viral clones and from other ImmuneACCESS disease sequences. Clones were called with MiXCR by TCRdb after fastp trimmed the public reads at Q25, and only in-frame beta chains were retained. Rows with one shared CDR3 protein collapse into an entry with the most common genes and DNA. The authors' filters were not applied to this entry. The sample table holds 67,000 or so distinct CDR3 sequences, of which just over 90% were seen once. Roughly 0.15% of the sample goes to the ten largest clones.

The cysteine opens and the phenylalanine closes a CDR3 of 14 amino acids. The CDR3 DNA has 42 bases and is translated from base 1. CDR1 and CDR2 were assigned from the germline V gene as MNHEY and SVGEGT. Trimmed from V: 5 bases; trimmed from J: 5 bases; junction bases lacking a gene match: 7. The sequence links TRBV6-2 or TRBV6-3 to TRBJ1-1; 8 central bases correspond to TRBD1. This sequence originates from a human donor with Susac syndrome. The sequencing input was CD4+ T cells from PBMCs. The DNA is as follows: TGTGCCAGCAGTCGACAGGGGAGGAGAACTGAAGCTTTCTTT. Its product reads: CASSRQGRRTEAFF.